The next 30 T cell receptor beta chains were all read from a single sample in a study of tumor-infiltrating lymphocytes in primary liver carcinoma. cDNA specific to TCR beta was made from about 550 ng of total RNA, with a constant-region primer employed for priming. Modified slightly, ARM-PCR produced TCR beta libraries over three nested multiplex PCR rounds. TRBV1-TRBV30 forward primers paired with a C-beta reverse primer drove the first two PCR rounds, roughly 10 cycles each. A single record per CDR3 protein comes from TCRdb applying MiXCR to the multiplex PCR reads. Of about 300,000 distinct CDR3 sequences listed, roughly two thirds are singletons. RNA was extracted from whole blood without cell sorting, alongside germline DNA. The material sequenced was peripheral blood. These receptors were collected from a man aged 40-49 years with primary liver carcinoma and hepatitis B virus infection.

A note on this clonotype: Relative to the germline gene, one junction end is altered; a read error may explain this. The V call is TRBV4-1, the J call TRBJ1-3, with D hard to call. Germline CDR1 and CDR2: MGHRA and YSYEKL. This CDR3 contains 15 residues. The CDR3 DNA reads TGCGCCAGCAGCCCGACAAGGGTGGCGGGAAACACCTTATATTTT. This codes for CASSPTRVAGNTLYF.

As to this clonotype: At one end, the junction sequence differs from germline, possibly due to a read error. This chain uses TRBV28 with TRBJ1-5, with 8 positions matching TRBD1. CDR1 is MDHEN and CDR2 is SYDVKM in the germline V gene. The CDR3 is 14 amino acids. CDR3 bases: TGTGCCAGCAGTCGGACAGGGCCGTATCAGCCCCAGCAGTTT. Translating gives CASSRTGPYQPQQF.

In the case of this clonotype: Since a much larger clone is just one base distant, this may be a read error. The CDR3 here is CAISPYRTDGYTF. DNA for the CDR3: TGTGCCATCAGTCCTTACAGGACGGATGGCTACACCTTC. The gene calls are TRBV10-3 and TRBJ1-2; D possibly corresponds to TRBD1 (5 bases). This CDR3 region has 13 residues. The germline V gene has CDR1 ENHRY and CDR2 SYGVKD. Between the trimmed V and J ends, which lost 5 bases and 6 bases, there was a span of 13 bases.

Comment on this clonotype: A much larger clonotype is one base distant, so this may be a read error. This chain connects TRBV6-1 to TRBJ1-5; TRBD1 might be the D (5 bases). The CDR3 loop spans 13 amino acids. The germline V gene encodes CDR1 MNHNS and CDR2 SASEGT. CDR3 sequence reads: CAGSETGPRPQHF. CDR3 in DNA: TGTGCCGGCAGTGAAACAGGTCCTCGGCCCCAGCATTTT.

This clonotype was picked up a small number of times. The chain carries TRBV5-4 and TRBJ1-6; D gene uncertain. V lost 5 bases and J 7 bases, leaving 16 bases between the germline ends. Germline V gene sequence: CDR1 SGHNT, CDR2 YYREEE (reference sequence). This CDR3 is built from 15 residues. This chain's CDR3 is CASSLNSGSNSPLHF. The CDR3 DNA sequence: TGTGCCAGCAGTTTAAACAGCGGATCCAATTCACCCCTCCACTTT.

This sequence joins TRBV6-6 and TRBJ2-7, with D tentatively TRBD1 or TRBD2 (5 bases each). V was shortened by 1 base and J by 0 bases, with 13 bases between the two germline ends. In germline, CDR1 is MNHNY, CDR2 SVGAGI (reference sequence). This CDR3 contains 16 residues. CDR3 sequence: CASSYLGRDASYEQYF. In nucleotides, the CDR3 is TGTGCCAGCAGTTACTTGGGTCGGGACGCCTCCTACGAGCAGTACTTC.

Of note for this clonotype: It may be a read error: a sequence one base away is much more abundant. The V gene is TRBV10-3, the J gene TRBJ2-5; D possibly corresponds to TRBD1 (5 bases). The length of the CDR3 is 14 residues. Trimming took 0 bases from V and 5 from J, leaving 10 bases between them. The V gene's germline CDR1 is ENHRY and CDR2 SYGVKD. Written as DNA, the CDR3 is TGTGCCATCAGTGAGTCGTCAGGGCATGAGACCCAGTACTTC. Its protein product is CAISESSGHETQYF.

About this clonotype: Germline is not matched at one junction end, which may reflect a read error. In nucleotides, the CDR3 is TGTGCCAGTAGTTATCCCGTGACAGGGCACACTGAAGCTTTCTTT. This encodes CASSYPVTGHTEAFF. The chain uses TRBV6-6 and TRBJ1-1; 7 bases line up with TRBD1. CDR3 length equals 15 residues. Germline CDR1 reads MNHNY; CDR2 reads SVGAGI (reference sequence).

The chain employs TRBV10-2 and TRBJ2-2; D is perhaps TRBD1 or TRBD2 (5 bases each). Trimming stripped 7 bases from V and 9 bases from J, with 15 bases between. The CDR3 runs to 13 residues. Germline-derived CDR1 and CDR2 are WSHSY and SAAADI. The CDR3 here is CASIWGSPRELFF. The CDR3 nucleotides are TGCGCCAGCATCTGGGGGTCGCCCAGGGAGCTGTTTTTT.

The sample holds many counts of this clonotype. The chain combines TRBV6-1 with TRBJ2-7, with TRBD2 as a possible D gene (6 bases). The CDR3 totals 17 residues. The germline V gene has CDR1 MNHNS and CDR2 SASEGT. The V end lost 5 bases, the J end lost 4 bases, and 24 bases lay between the germline ends. For the CDR3, the DNA is TGTGCCAGCAGTCTCCTCGGCTTAGCGGAAAACGTTTACGAGCAGTACTTC. Protein: CASSLLGLAENVYEQYF.

The rearrangement links TRBV30 to TRBJ2-7, with 7 bases that match TRBD1. CDR1 GTSNPN and CDR2 SVGIG come from the germline V gene (reference sequence). J lost 2 bases, V lost 4 bases, and 14 bases had no gene match. The CDR3 extends over 16 amino acids. The CDR3: CAWKSVGTADPYEQYF. CDR3 bases: TGTGCCTGGAAGTCAGTCGGGACAGCAGACCCCTACGAGCAGTACTTC.

The V gene is TRBV21-1, the J gene TRBJ1-3. TRBV21-1 represents a pseudogene. This CDR3 contains 15 residues. The CDR3: CASSTRYRPGNTIYF. The CDR3 DNA follows: TGTGCCAGCAGCACAAGATACAGGCCTGGAAACACCATATATTTT.

This clonotype was observed at least ten times. The rearrangement links TRBV4-2 to TRBJ2-5; possibly TRBD1 for D (6 bases). CDR1 and CDR2 from the germline V gene are LGHNA and YNFKEQ. The V end was cut by 10 bases, the J end by 2 bases, with 17 bases between. This CDR3 is built from 14 residues. The CDR3 DNA reads as TGTGCCATCCCATGGCAGGGGACACAAGAGACCCAGTACTTC. This gives the protein CAIPWQGTQETQYF.

A remark on this clonotype: This may be a read error, as it is one base from a much larger clone. This chain uses TRBV4-3 with TRBJ1-6, with no clear D. From germline, CDR1 is LGHNA and CDR2 YSLEER. This CDR3 is built from 14 residues. As DNA, the CDR3 is TGCGCCAGCAGCCCCCTCGCGGGGAATTCACCCCTCCGCTTT. Translation: CASSPLAGNSPLRF.

Comments on this clonotype: Given a much more abundant clone one base away, this may be a read error. This chain connects TRBV5-6 to TRBJ2-7; the D gene is possibly TRBD2 (6 bases). Germline CDR1 is SGHDT and CDR2 is YYEEEE. Trimming took 5 bases from V and 3 from J, leaving 12 bases between them. The CDR3 contains 13 residues. The CDR3 bases are TGTGCCAGCAGGCGGGGACGGATCTACGAGCAGTACTTC. This encodes CASRRGRIYEQYF.

This clonotype was picked up a small number of times. With a much larger clone just one base away, this may be a read error. The CDR3 reads CNTTGTGNYGYTF. The CDR3 DNA follows: TGCAACACCACCGGGACAGGGAACTATGGCTACACCTTC. The V and J genes are TRBV29-1 and TRBJ1-2, with 9 bases fitting TRBD1. CDR3 size: 13 residues. The V gene's germline CDR1 is SQVTM and CDR2 ANQGSEA.

This chain uses TRBV5-4 with TRBJ2-3; TRBD2 aligns across 9 bases. The V gene's germline CDR1 is SGHNT and CDR2 YYREEE (reference sequence). V was clipped by 0 bases and J by 7 bases; unmatched bases: 6. This CDR3 region has 15 residues. CDR3 in DNA: TGTGCCAGCAGCTTGGTTGCGGGAGGGCCCTATACGCAGTATTTT. It codes for CASSLVAGGPYTQYF.

On this clonotype itself: One base away lies a much larger clone, so this may be a sequencing read error. The conserved phenylalanine or tryptophan is not found at the CDR3 terminus, so this likely reflects a read error. The V call is TRBV10-3, the J call TRBJ2-1, with 11 bases identical to TRBD2. Germline loops: CDR1 ENHRY, CDR2 SYGVKD. The CDR3 sequence is 14 residues long. With V trimmed by 6 bases and J by 5 bases, 3 bases remained unmatched. This CDR3 reads CAIRTGLADNEQFL. Here the CDR3 DNA reads TGTGCCATCAGGACGGGACTAGCGGACAATGAGCAGTTCCTC.

Note on this clonotype: Germline and junction disagree at one end, which may indicate a read error. The J gene is TRBJ2-5, the V gene TRBV4-1; either TRBD1 or TRBD2 may supply D (6 bases each). Germline assignment: CDR1 MGHRA and CDR2 YSYEKL. The CDR3 consists of 17 residues. CDR3 nucleotides: TGCGCCAGCAGCCAAGATCACGACGGAGGGGGGCAAGAGACCCAGAACTTC. It translates to CASSQDHDGGGQETQNF.

Details on this clonotype: This may come from a read error, since a much larger clone is one base off. The rearrangement joins TRBV6-5 to TRBJ2-7; 13 nucleotides match TRBD2. Trimming cost V 6 bases and J 5 bases; bases outside gene matches: 10. Germline-derived CDR1 and CDR2 are MNHEY and SVGAGI. The CDR3 has 16 amino acids. The CDR3 DNA reads TGTGCCAGCAGCCTTAGGACTAGCGGGAGTAAAGACGAGCAGTACTTC. Residues: CASSLRTSGSKDEQYF.

This clonotype was observed at least ten times. CDR3 residues: CASKFEGQDTQYF. CDR3 nucleotides: TGCGCCAGCAAATTTGAGGGCCAAGATACGCAGTATTTT. The chain carries TRBV4-1 and TRBJ2-3; D might be TRBD2 (5 bases). V gave up 7 bases and J gave up 5 bases, with 13 bases separating them. The germline V gene has CDR1 MGHRA and CDR2 YSYEKL. CDR3 length: 13 amino acids.

On this clonotype: No conserved phenylalanine or tryptophan is present at the end of the CDR3, so a read error is the likely explanation. The chain couples TRBV11-3 to TRBJ2-1; 8 bases are shared with TRBD1. The CDR3 extends over 13 amino acids. CDR1 and CDR2 (germline): SGHNT, YENEEA. CDR3 loop: CASTESGGNEQFL. As DNA, the CDR3 is TGTGCCAGCACCGAGTCAGGGGGCAATGAACAGTTCCTC.

To note about this clonotype: One end of the junction varies from germline; a read error may be responsible. The chain employs TRBV5-1 and TRBJ2-6; maybe TRBD1 (5 bases). Germline assignment: CDR1 SGHRS and CDR2 YFSETQ. This CDR3 region has 17 residues. The CDR3 loop reads CASSWGSSASGANVMTF. CDR3 in DNA: TGCGCCAGCAGCTGGGGATCCAGTGCCTCTGGGGCCAACGTCATGACTTTC.

Regarding this clonotype: A read error is likely, as this CDR3 ends without the conserved phenylalanine or tryptophan. V is TRBV6-1 and J is TRBJ2-5; unclear D gene. Germline V gene sequence: CDR1 MNHNS, CDR2 SASEGT. This CDR3 region has 15 residues. Between the trimmed V and J ends, which lost 9 bases and 5 bases, there was a span of 22 bases. The CDR3 sequence: CASSPSRVVVETQYS. The CDR3 DNA is TGTGCCAGTAGTCCTTCCCGGGTGGTTGTGGAGACCCAGTACTCC.

The chain combines TRBV24-1 with TRBJ2-2, with a weak D call TRBD2 (5 bases). V was trimmed by 3 bases and J by 1 base, leaving 8 bases between them. There are 15 residues in the CDR3. In germline, CDR1 is KGHDR, CDR2 SFDVKD. The CDR3 is CATSDIRGNTGELFF. CDR3 sequence (DNA): TGTGCCACCAGTGATATCCGGGGGAACACCGGGGAGCTGTTTTTT.

The sample holds many counts of this clonotype. CDR3 sequence reads: CASSLDGGGAYNEQFF. Here the CDR3 DNA reads TGTGCCAGCAGCTTAGACGGGGGGGGGGCATACAATGAGCAGTTCTTC. The chain links TRBV7-8 to TRBJ2-1, with TRBD2 identical over 8 bases. CDR1 is SGHVS, CDR2 FQNEAQ, per germline. Trimming cost V 1 base and J 4 bases; bases outside gene matches: 6. The CDR3 contains 16 residues.

With respect to this clonotype: A much more abundant neighbour one base away suggests this may be a read error. The V call is TRBV7-8, the J call TRBJ2-4; TRBD1 aligns across 7 bases. The CDR3 runs to 15 residues. Germline V CDR1 and CDR2: SGHVS, FQNEAQ. CDR3 amino acids: CTSSPDRQDKNIQYF. DNA of the CDR3: TGTACCAGCAGCCCGGACAGGCAAGACAAAAACATTCAGTACTTC.

V gene TRBV6-6 combines with J gene TRBJ2-1, with 10 bases lining up with TRBD2. This CDR3 has 17 amino acids. Germline CDR1 is MNHNY and CDR2 is SVGAGI (reference sequence). The ends lost 8 bases at V and 2 bases at J; junction bases unmatched: 12. CDR3 in amino acids: CASCFAIAGGTYNEQFF. The CDR3 DNA is TGTGCCAGCTGTTTCGCTATAGCGGGAGGAACCTACAATGAGCAGTTCTTC.

About this clonotype itself: At one boundary the junction diverges from the germline segment, which might be a read error. The V gene is TRBV12-3 or TRBV12-4, the J gene TRBJ2-6; D might be TRBD2 (6 bases). The CDR3 is made up of 21 amino acids. This CDR3 is CASSRTRLVLDRASGVNVLTF. The CDR3 bases are TGTGCCAGCAGTCGGACCCGACTAGTCCTCGATCGGGCCTCTGGGGTCAACGTCCTGACTTTC.

As regards this clonotype: This may arise from a read error, as a much more abundant clone is one base away. J is TRBJ2-5 and V is TRBV6-2 or TRBV6-3, with 10 bases that match TRBD2. The CDR3 covers 17 residues. Per the germline V gene, CDR1 is MNHEY and CDR2 is SVGEGT. With V trimmed by 4 bases and J by 5 bases, 13 bases remained unmatched. The CDR3 region has the DNA TGTGCCAGCAGTTCCAGGACTAGCGGACTACTAGGGGAGACCCAGTACTTC. This sequence encodes CASSSRTSGLLGETQYF.